A single T cell receptor (beta chain) is shown here with its context. This entry is derived from a study of blood T cell repertoires in COVID-19. The CDR3 consists of 15 residues. Between the trimmed V and J ends, which lost 3 bases and 2 bases, there was a span of 14 bases. CDR1 and CDR2 (germline): LGHNA, YSLEER. Sequencing used immunoSEQ multiplex PCR; TCRdb keeps in-frame clones, though not all of them. Here the sample spans 40,000 to 50,000 clones, about 87% being singletons. The sample consisted of peripheral blood. The genes are TRBV4-3 and TRBJ2-7; tentatively, D is TRBD1 (6 bases). This receptor was identified in a human donor in a cohort sampled during active COVID-19. Here the CDR3 reads CASSQETGSPYEQYF. For the CDR3, the DNA is TGCGCCAGCAGCCAGGAAACAGGGTCCCCCTACGAGCAGTACTTC.